Following are 27 T cell receptor beta chains from one sample sequenced in a study of cytomegalovirus exposure and HLA in healthy donors. Vbeta (60) and Jbeta (13) primers were used in the PCR. Data came from immunoSEQ multiplex PCR; TCRdb stores just in-frame clones and leaves some out. This sample's clone table lists 100,000 to 150,000 clones. What was sequenced was PBMCs. The receptors here all came from a woman in her thirties or forties in good health and CMV-seronegative.

This chain links TRBV9 with TRBJ1-1; 9 positions match TRBD1. Germline-derived CDR1 and CDR2 are SGDLS and YYNGEE. The junction had 5 bases not matched to a gene; V was cut back by 4 bases and J by 4 bases. This CDR3 contains 14 residues. CDR3 DNA: TGTGCCAGCAGCATACAGGGGGCAGGCACTGAAGCTTTCTTT. Its translation: CASSIQGAGTEAFF.

The rearrangement links TRBV4-3 to TRBJ2-5; TRBD2 is a possible D gene (6 bases). The DNA matches TRBJ2-7 better at its end, which makes the J call doubtful. The length of the CDR3 is 14 residues. CDR1 LGHNA and CDR2 YSLEER come from the germline V gene. The CDR3 nucleotides read TGCGCCAGCAGCCAAGTCCGCGGGACCTACGAGCAGTACTTC. This codes for CASSQVRGTYEQYF.

V usage is TRBV5-4 and J usage is TRBJ2-5; the D is unclear. V was trimmed by 0 bases and J by 2 bases, leaving 8 bases between them. The CDR3 runs 14 residues. CDR1 and CDR2 (germline): SGHNT, YYREEE (reference sequence). The CDR3 loop reads CASSLGLAQETQYF. In DNA, the CDR3 is TGTGCCAGCAGCTTGGGACTTGCTCAAGAGACCCAGTACTTC.

The chain employs TRBV7-2 and TRBJ2-3; 9 nucleotides align to TRBD2. The J segment lost 4 bases and the V segment lost 5 bases, leaving 7 bases of the junction unmatched. This CDR3 comprises 15 residues. Germline V gene sequence: CDR1 SGHTA, CDR2 FQGNSA. CDR3 sequence: CASSIGGGAADTQYF. CDR3 bases: TGTGCCAGCAGCATTGGCGGGGGGGCCGCAGATACGCAGTATTTT.

The gene calls are TRBV25-1 and TRBJ1-2, with TRBD1 as a possible D gene (5 bases). Germline V gene lookup returns CDR1 MGHDK and CDR2 SYGVNS. Trimming took off 3 bases at V and 2 bases at J, with 10 bases between the two ends. There are 14 residues in the CDR3. DNA for the CDR3: TGTGCCAGCAGTGAGTACGGGGGAAACTATGGCTACACCTTC. Its protein is CASSEYGGNYGYTF.

This rearrangement joins TRBV10-3 to TRBJ1-2; D is perhaps TRBD1 (5 bases). This CDR3 spans 15 amino acids. Trimming shortened V by 5 bases and J by 5 bases, and 18 bases separated the two germline ends. Germline-derived CDR1 and CDR2 are ENHRY and SYGVKD. Written as DNA, the CDR3 is TGTGCCATCAGTAGAGGGGAGGCAGAGTCGTATGGCTACACCTTC. This translates into CAISRGEAESYGYTF.

V gene TRBV5-1 combines with J gene TRBJ1-1, with 10 bases matching TRBD1. This CDR3 spans 15 amino acids. Trimming at V came to 5 bases and at J to 4 bases, leaving 8 bases not matched to a gene. Germline-derived CDR1 and CDR2 are SGHRS and YFSETQ. The CDR3, as DNA: TGCGCCAGCAGGGAACGGGGACAGGGGAGCACTGAAGCTTTCTTT. It is translated as CASRERGQGSTEAFF.

The chain couples TRBV6-4 to TRBJ2-3; unclear D gene. The CDR3 is made up of 15 amino acids. Trimming took off 2 bases at V and 0 bases at J, with 9 bases between the two ends. CDR1 and CDR2 from the germline V gene are MRHNA and SNTAGT. In DNA, the CDR3 is TGTGCCAGCAGTGACAGTTTTACTAGCACAGATACGCAGTATTTT. Translated, it gives CASSDSFTSTDTQYF.

The chain employs TRBV28 and TRBJ1-2, with a tentative D call TRBD1 (5 bases). Germline CDR1 MDHEN, CDR2 SYDVKM. This CDR3 region has 12 residues. V was shortened by 6 bases and J by 5 bases, with 10 bases between the two germline ends. CDR3 loop: CASRLQDYGYTF. CDR3 DNA: TGTGCCAGCAGATTACAGGATTATGGCTACACCTTC.

J is TRBJ2-2 and V is TRBV10-3; 10 nucleotides line up with TRBD1. Germline loops: CDR1 ENHRY, CDR2 SYGVKD. This CDR3 comprises 14 residues. V was clipped by 10 bases and J by 6 bases; unmatched bases: 8. CDR3 DNA sequence: TGTGCCACCAGGGGGGACAGGGGCGCCGGGGAGCTGTTTTTT. It yields the protein CATRGDRGAGELFF.

The V gene is TRBV11-3, the J gene TRBJ1-1; D is perhaps TRBD1 (5 bases). Per the germline V gene, CDR1 is SGHNT and CDR2 is YENEEA. Trimming took off 4 bases at V and 4 bases at J, with 16 bases between the two ends. CDR3 length: 15 amino acids. CDR3 protein: CASSSTTDRGTEAFF. CDR3 nucleotides: TGTGCCAGCAGCTCAACTACCGACAGAGGCACTGAAGCTTTCTTT.

CDR3 bases: TGTGCCACCAAGAAGACAGGGTTAGACTATGGCTACACCTTC. This sequence encodes CATKKTGLDYGYTF. The chain links TRBV2 to TRBJ1-2, with 7 bases matching TRBD1. The germline gives CDR1 SNHLY, CDR2 FYNNEI. The CDR3 runs 14 residues. The V and J ends lost 10 bases and 3 bases, in that order; junction bases with no gene match: 11.

The chain recombines TRBV27 with TRBJ2-3; D remains unclear. Germline assignment: CDR1 MNHEY and CDR2 SMNVEV (reference sequence). This CDR3 comprises 12 residues. Between the trimmed V and J ends, which lost 4 bases and 1 base, there was a span of 3 bases. In DNA form, the CDR3 reads TGTGCCAGCAGTTCGGGCACAGATACGCAGTATTTT. This gives the protein CASSSGTDTQYF.

DNA of the CDR3: TGTGCCAGCAGCCAAGAAGAGGGGGGGGGCGCTAATGGCTACACCTTC. The encoded protein is CASSQEEGGGANGYTF. The chain uses TRBV4-2 and TRBJ1-2; tentatively, D is TRBD1 (6 bases). Germline CDR1 and CDR2: LGHNA and YNFKEQ. V shed 0 bases and J shed 6 bases, with 17 bases lying between them. The CDR3 length is 16 residues.

The V and J genes are TRBV4-1 and TRBJ2-1, with 9 nucleotides matching TRBD2. V lost 4 bases and J lost 3; bases outside the gene matches: 7. The CDR3 has 16 residues. Germline CDR1 is MGHRA and CDR2 is YSYEKL. For the CDR3, the DNA is TGCGCCAGCAGCCGTGTAGGCGGGGGGGACTACAATGAGCAGTTCTTC. The encoded protein is CASSRVGGGDYNEQFF.

This chain links TRBV18 with TRBJ1-3, with 8 bases identical to TRBD1. Germline lookup yields CDR1 KGHSH and CDR2 LQKENI. The V segment lost 3 bases and the J segment 4 bases; nucleotides outside the gene matches: 11. The CDR3 has 17 residues. The CDR3: CASSPFLQGASGNTIYF. CDR3 nucleotide sequence: TGTGCCAGCTCACCTTTTCTTCAGGGGGCTTCCGGAAACACCATATATTTT.

V gene TRBV28 combines with J gene TRBJ2-6, with 7 bases identical to TRBD1. The CDR3 length is 17 residues. The junction had 8 bases not matched to a gene; V was cut back by 4 bases and J by 2 bases. Germline V gene sequence: CDR1 MDHEN, CDR2 SYDVKM. The CDR3 nucleotides are TGTGCCAGCAGTTCCCCGGGGCAGGGGGCTGGGGCCAACGTCCTGACTTTC. Amino acids: CASSSPGQGAGANVLTF.

The CDR3 coding sequence is TGTGCCAGCAGGCCCCCTTCGGACTATGGCTACACCTTC. Its protein is CASRPPSDYGYTF. This chain connects TRBV9 to TRBJ1-2; D is unresolved. This CDR3 has 13 amino acids. The V end lost 5 bases, the J end lost 3 bases, and 11 bases lay between the germline ends. Germline V gene sequence: CDR1 SGDLS, CDR2 YYNGEE.

J is TRBJ2-1 and V is TRBV5-4; TRBD2 might be the D (5 bases). Between the trimmed V and J ends, which lost 4 bases and 4 bases, there was a span of 21 bases. This CDR3 is 17 amino acids long. Germline CDR1 SGHNT, CDR2 YYREEE (reference sequence). The CDR3 reads CASSGGSVGLAYNEQFF. The CDR3 coding sequence is TGTGCCAGCAGCGGCGGTTCCGTCGGACTGGCTTACAATGAGCAGTTCTTC.

The rearrangement links TRBV2 to TRBJ2-1; D is ambiguous. CDR3 length: 14 amino acids. Trimming removed 10 bases from V and 4 bases from J, with 17 bases in between. Germline CDR1 is SNHLY and CDR2 is FYNNEI. In nucleotides, the CDR3 is TGTGCCAAACGCACAACGGAACTATACAATGAGCAGTTCTTC. Residues: CAKRTTELYNEQFF.

The gene calls are TRBV19 and TRBJ1-3; D is unclear. The CDR3 length is 14 residues. Looked up from germline, CDR1 is LNHDA and CDR2 is SQIVND (reference sequence). The V and J ends lost 10 bases and 0 bases respectively, with 13 bases between them. This CDR3 is CATSSMSSGNTIYF. DNA of the CDR3: TGTGCCACCTCATCAATGAGCTCTGGAAACACCATATATTTT.

This rearrangement joins TRBV11-2 to TRBJ2-5; no clear D. CDR1 is SGHAT and CDR2 is FQNNGV in the germline V gene. CDR3 length: 13 residues. Trimming removed 1 base at V and 1 base at J, with 4 bases between. CDR3 nucleotide sequence: TGTGCCAGCAGCTTAGGCAGCCAAGAGACCCAGTACTTC. Its protein product is CASSLGSQETQYF.

The rearrangement uses TRBV7-3 and TRBJ2-7; tentatively, D is TRBD2 (5 bases). Germline V gene sequence: CDR1 SGHTA, CDR2 FQGTGA. CDR3 length: 13 amino acids. The ends were cut back, 0 bases at V and 4 bases at J, with 7 bases in the middle. The CDR3 DNA is TGTGCCAGCAGCTTAACGCCGGGATACGAGCAGTACTTC. Its translation is CASSLTPGYEQYF.

The chain carries TRBV19 and TRBJ2-3; 10 positions agree with TRBD2. With V trimmed by 5 bases and J by 3 bases, 14 bases remained unmatched. The germline CDR1 and CDR2 sequences are LNHDA and SQIVND (reference sequence). This CDR3 contains 18 residues. Here the CDR3 reads CASSLRKGAGLATDTQYF. The CDR3 DNA reads as TGTGCCAGTAGTTTAAGAAAGGGGGCGGGACTAGCGACAGATACGCAGTATTTT. Complete variable domain (other parts from reference TRBV19 and TRBJ2-3): DGGITQSPKYLFRKEGQNVTLSCEQNLNHDAMYWYRQDPGQGLRLIYYSQIVNDFQKGDIAEGYSVSREKKESFPLTVTSAQKNPTAFYLCASSLRKGAGLATDTQYFGPGTRLTVL.

The chain joins TRBV4-3 to TRBJ2-3; no definite D call. CDR1 and CDR2 from the germline V gene are LGHNA and YSLEER. The V and J ends lost 0 bases and 0 bases respectively, with 10 bases between them. This CDR3 contains 16 residues. The chain's CDR3 is CASSQDLGQSTDTQYF. In DNA form, the CDR3 reads TGCGCCAGCAGCCAAGATCTTGGGCAGAGCACAGATACGCAGTATTTT.

The genes are TRBV7-2 and TRBJ2-4, with D possibly TRBD2 on 6 matching bases. From germline, CDR1 is SGHTA and CDR2 FQGNSA. The CDR3 runs to 14 residues. The ends were cut back, 1 base at V and 9 bases at J, with 13 bases in the middle. CDR3 amino acids: CASSLGFGGTIQYF. The CDR3 coding sequence is TGTGCCAGCAGCTTAGGGTTCGGGGGTACCATTCAGTACTTC.

The V and J genes are TRBV7-8 and TRBJ1-1; TRBD1 matches 10 bases. Per the germline V gene, CDR1 is SGHVS and CDR2 is FQNEAQ. The ends lost 8 bases at V and 7 bases at J; junction bases unmatched: 7. The CDR3 is made up of 13 amino acids. CDR3 bases: TGTGCCAGCGGTGACAGGGGGCGAGGTGAAGCTTTCTTT. It translates to CASGDRGRGEAFF.